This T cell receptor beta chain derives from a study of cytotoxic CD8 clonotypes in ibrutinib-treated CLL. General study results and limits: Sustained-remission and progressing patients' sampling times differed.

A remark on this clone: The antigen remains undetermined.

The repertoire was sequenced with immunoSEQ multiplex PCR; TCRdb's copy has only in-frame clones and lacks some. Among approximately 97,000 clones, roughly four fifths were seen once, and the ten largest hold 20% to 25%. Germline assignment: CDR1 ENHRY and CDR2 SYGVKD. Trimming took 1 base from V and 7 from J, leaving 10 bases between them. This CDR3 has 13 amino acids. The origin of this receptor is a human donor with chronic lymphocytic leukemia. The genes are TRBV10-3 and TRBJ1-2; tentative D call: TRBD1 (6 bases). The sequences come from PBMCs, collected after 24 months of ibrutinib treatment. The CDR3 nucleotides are TGTGCCATCAGTGAGTTCACAGGGCTTGGCTACACCTTC. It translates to CAISEFTGLGYTF.